The rows below give T cell receptor beta chains drawn from one sample of a study of T cell clones after liver transplantation. Sequencing used immunoSEQ multiplex PCR; TCRdb keeps in-frame clones, though not all of them. Of 45,000 to 60,000 clones listed, 70% were seen once; the top ten hold about 2.7%. The sample in question was CD4+ T cells from blood, obtained at the 15-month timepoint. All receptors derive from a human patient who received a liver transplant. Some T cells may be graft donor cells. Both conserved end residues are part of each CDR3. The order of the fields is D gene, V gene, clone size, J gene, CDR3 DNA, CDR3 protein. The D gene is left open where the match is weak. Clone size appears in some rows only: once, few, many, or a class for an expanded clone.

TRBD2	TRBV19	.	TRBJ2-4	TGTGCCGGACCCGCCTCCGGACTAGCGGTGGGATTAGCCAAAAACATTCAGTACTTC	CAGPASGLAVGLAKNIQYF
TRBD1	TRBV11-2	.	TRBJ2-1	TGTGCCAGCAGCCGGAGACAGGGGAATGAGCAGTTCTTC	CASSRRQGNEQFF
.	TRBV5-1	.	TRBJ1-6	TGCGCCAGCAAGCCTTCGGCCGACTCCTATAATTCACCCCTCCACTTT	CASKPSADSYNSPLHF
TRBD2	TRBV13	many	TRBJ2-5	TGTGCCAGCAGCAACATAGCGGGGGCGGGAGAGACCCAGTACTTC	CASSNIAGAGETQYF
.	TRBV13	few	TRBJ2-7	TGTGCCAGCAGCTCTTACGGGGGCTCCTACGAGCAGTACTTC	CASSSYGGSYEQYF
TRBD2	TRBV28	.	TRBJ2-3	TGTGCCAGCAGTATGGGACTAGCGGGATGGTTCACAGATACGCAGTATTTT	CASSMGLAGWFTDTQYF
.	TRBV6-6	.	TRBJ2-2	TGTGCCAGCGTCCTTCAGAATCCCGGGGAGCTGTTTTTT	CASVLQNPGELFF
TRBD2	TRBV7-2	.	TRBJ2-1	TGTGCCAGCAGTCTTAGCGGGAGCTCCTACAATGAGCAGTTCTTC	CASSLSGSSYNEQFF
.	TRBV19	.	TRBJ1-1	TGTGCCAGTAGTATCGGCCTTGGTGACACTGAAGCTTTCTTT	CASSIGLGDTEAFF
TRBD1	TRBV11-3	.	TRBJ1-4	TGTGCCAGCAGCCTAGGAGTCGGGACAGATCATGAAAAACTGTTTTTT	CASSLGVGTDHEKLFF
.	TRBV19	.	TRBJ1-6	TGTGCCAGTAGTATAGGAGGCATCTATAATTCACCCCTCCACTTT	CASSIGGIYNSPLHF
TRBD2	TRBV6-5	.	TRBJ2-1	TGTGCCAGCAGTTACGGCGGGAGCTCCTACAATGAGCAGTTCTTC	CASSYGGSSYNEQFF
.	TRBV5-1	.	TRBJ1-1	TGCGCCAGCAGCTTGGGGCCCCCAGGGACGAACACTGAAGCTTTCTTT	CASSLGPPGTNTEAFF
.	TRBV4-3	.	TRBJ1-2	TGCGCCAGCAGCCAAGATAGTCCAGGACCTAACTATGGCTACACCTTC	CASSQDSPGPNYGYTF
.	TRBV5-4	few	TRBJ2-1	TGTGCCAGCAGCTTGGCCGAGGGCTACAATGAGCAGTTCTTC	CASSLAEGYNEQFF
TRBD1	TRBV5-1	.	TRBJ1-6	TGCGCCAGCAGCTGGGACACAGGGGGCGGCAGCCCCCTCCACTTT	CASSWDTGGGSPLHF
TRBD2	TRBV7-9	.	TRBJ2-7	TGTGCCAGTAGTCGGGGGACTAGCGCCCTCGAGCAGTACTTC	CASSRGTSALEQYF
TRBD2	TRBV14	.	TRBJ2-2	TGTGCCAGCAGCCAAGATTCGTGGGCGGGAGCGGTCACCGGGGAGCTGTTTTTT	CASSQDSWAGAVTGELFF
TRBD1	TRBV5-3	.	TRBJ1-4	TGTGCCAGAAGCTTACAGGGGGCTGGGGAAAAACTGTTTTTT	CARSLQGAGEKLFF
TRBD1	TRBV7-2	few	TRBJ1-2	TGTGCCAGCAGCCCTTCTGGGACAGATAACTATGGCTACACCTTC	CASSPSGTDNYGYTF
.	TRBV18	.	TRBJ1-3	TGTGCCAGCTCACCAGGGAGTCGGGGTTCTGGAAACACCATATATTTT	CASSPGSRGSGNTIYF
.	TRBV6-1	few	TRBJ2-1	TGTGCCAGCAGTGGCTTGGGGGTAGGGTACAATGAGCAGTTCTTC	CASSGLGVGYNEQFF
.	TRBV29-1	few	TRBJ2-2	TGCAGCGCTGGACTTTACACCGGGGAGCTGTTTTTT	CSAGLYTGELFF
TRBD2	TRBV7-2	.	TRBJ2-1	TGTGCCAGCAAGAGCGGGAGGCAGCACAATGAGCAGTTCTTC	CASKSGRQHNEQFF
.	TRBV27	.	TRBJ2-5	TGTGCCAGCAGTTTATACGGTCTTCAAGAGACCCAGTACTTC	CASSLYGLQETQYF
.	TRBV19	few	TRBJ2-1	TGTGCCACCGAGAGCGGTTCCTACAATGAGCAGTTCTTC	CATESGSYNEQFF
TRBD2	TRBV5-1	.	TRBJ2-1	TGCGCCAGCAGCCGAGGGCCTAGCGGGGGAGACAATGAGCAGTTCTTC	CASSRGPSGGDNEQFF
TRBD2	TRBV10-3	once	TRBJ2-5	TGTGCCACCCAGACAACGGGAGCGGGGTTGGAGACCCAGTACTTC	CATQTTGAGLETQYF
TRBD1	TRBV28	many	TRBJ2-5	TGTGCCAGCAGTCGGGGACAGACCGCTGAGACCCAGTACTTC	CASSRGQTAETQYF
.	TRBV7-6	once	TRBJ1-3	TGTGCCAGCAGCGTCGGGACGGCCGGCTCTGGAAACACCATATATTTT	CASSVGTAGSGNTIYF
TRBD2	TRBV2	once	TRBJ2-1	TGTGCCAGCAGTTTCTCTAGCGGGGAGTCCTACAATGAGCAGTTCTTC	CASSFSSGESYNEQFF
TRBD1	TRBV19	.	TRBJ2-1	TGTGCCACTGCCAGGGGGTTTTATGAGCAGTTCTTC	CATARGFYEQFF
TRBD2	TRBV6-5	.	TRBJ2-5	TGTGCCAGCAGCCCGGGACTACGGGAGCAGTACTTC	CASSPGLREQYF